The subject of this entry is one T cell receptor (beta chain). Its cognate antigen is unknown. Method: immunoSEQ multiplex PCR; TCRdb's copy keeps in-frame clones and lacks some. The sample carries a few hundred thousand clones, approximately 88% recorded once. This specimen belongs to a study of cytomegalovirus exposure and HLA in healthy donors. Trimming cost V 2 bases and J 2 bases; bases outside gene matches: 5. CDR1 and CDR2 (germline): MNHEY, SVGAGI. The CDR3 is 15 amino acids. Study-level results: Reportedly, diagnosis of cytomegalovirus status by the classifier showed high specificity and sensitivity. Overall, roughly 160 TCR beta chains were annotated as cytomegalovirus-associated.

Donors came from a validation cohort of 95 to 150 subjects, distinct from the first 666-subject cohort. Sequences were obtained from PBMCs. The rearrangement links TRBV6-5 to TRBJ2-5, with 7 bases lining up with TRBD2. The TCR was taken from a man aged 25 to 40 in good health and CMV-seronegative. The CDR3 sequence: CASSYGAGEQETQYF. DNA for the CDR3: TGTGCCAGCAGTTACGGGGCGGGGGAACAAGAGACCCAGTACTTC.